These 24 T cell receptor beta chains came from one sample sequenced in a study of radiation and T cells in renal cell carcinoma. Specified time point: blood 2 weeks post-SBRT. Treatment of the sample: 15 Gy SBRT to primary tumor, nephrectomy 4 weeks later. Assay used: immunoSEQ multiplex PCR; TCRdb lists only in-frame clones, some missing. The data show 100,000 to 150,000 clones, 70% to 90% seen once. The sequenced sample was blood, obtained from a patient whose treatment included radiotherapy and nephrectomy. These receptors were collected from a woman between 65 and 79 years old with renal cell carcinoma.

The chain recombines TRBV5-1 with TRBJ1-5; no firm D call. Germline loops: CDR1 SGHRS, CDR2 YFSETQ. The CDR3 spans 16 residues. Trimming shortened V by 0 bases and J by 2 bases, and 12 bases separated the two germline ends. The CDR3: CASSLEGGLGNQPQHF. Here the CDR3 DNA reads TGCGCCAGCAGCTTGGAGGGAGGGCTGGGCAATCAGCCCCAGCATTTT. The variable domain in full, with the rest retrieved from reference TRBV5-1 and TRBJ1-5, is KAGVTQTPRYLIKTRGQQVTLSCSPISGHRSVSWYQQTPGQGLQFLFEYFSETQRNKGNFPGRFSGRQFSNSRSEMNVSTLELGDSALYLCASSLEGGLGNQPQHFGDGTRLSIL.

This chain links TRBV19 with TRBJ1-6; 8 bases match TRBD1. Germline loops: CDR1 LNHDA, CDR2 SQIVND (reference sequence). J was trimmed by 9 bases and V by 0 bases; bases with no gene match: 7. This CDR3 has 16 residues. CDR3 coding DNA: TGTGCCAGTAGTATAGACAGGGGGCCAGAAGGTTCACCCCTCCACTTT. This encodes CASSIDRGPEGSPLHF. Full variable domain (rest looked up from reference TRBV19 and TRBJ1-6): DGGITQSPKYLFRKEGQNVTLSCEQNLNHDAMYWYRQDPGQGLRLIYYSQIVNDFQKGDIAEGYSVSREKKESFPLTVTSAQKNPTAFYLCASSIDRGPEGSPLHFGNGTRLTVT.

In DNA form, the CDR3 reads TGTGCCAGTAGTAGACGGGGGACAGGGGGCGTGGAGACCCAGTACTTC. Residues: CASSRRGTGGVETQYF. V usage is TRBV19 and J usage is TRBJ2-5; 12 bases are a match to TRBD1. Germline lookup yields CDR1 LNHDA and CDR2 SQIVND (reference sequence). The CDR3 runs to 16 residues. The junction had 8 bases not matched to a gene; V was cut back by 4 bases and J by 5 bases.

This chain joins TRBV5-6 and TRBJ2-7; 10 bases line up with TRBD1. The CDR3 extends over 16 amino acids. CDR1 is SGHDT and CDR2 is YYEEEE in the germline V gene. Germline trimming cut 0 bases from V and 3 bases from J; bases unmatched to any gene: 6. The CDR3 DNA sequence: TGTGCCAGCAGCTTGGGCACCGGGACAGGGGTCTACGAGCAGTACTTC. Its translation is CASSLGTGTGVYEQYF.

The chain has TRBV30 and TRBJ2-1, with no clear D. Between the trimmed V and J ends, which lost 3 bases and 0 bases, there was a span of 6 bases. Germline CDR1 GTSNPN, CDR2 SVGIG (reference sequence). CDR3 length: 13 residues. For the CDR3, the DNA is TGTGCCTGGAGCCAGAGCTCCTACAATGAGCAGTTCTTC. Amino acids: CAWSQSSYNEQFF.

J is TRBJ2-5 and V is TRBV30; 9 nucleotides match TRBD2. The trim removed 1 base at V and 5 bases at J, leaving 5 bases unmatched. This CDR3 has 14 amino acids. Germline CDR1 reads GTSNPN; CDR2 reads SVGIG (reference sequence). The CDR3 nucleotides are TGTGCCTGGAGTGCGATAGCGGGGGCGGAGACCCAGTACTTC. Translated, it gives CAWSAIAGAETQYF.

The gene calls are TRBV19 and TRBJ1-5, with D perhaps matching TRBD1 (5 bases). Per germline, CDR1 LNHDA and CDR2 SQIVND (reference sequence). With 5 bases removed from V and 3 bases from J, the gap between germline ends came to 11 bases. The CDR3 consists of 14 residues. The CDR3 nucleotides read TGTGCCAGTAGTGGCAGGGCGGACAATCAGCCCCAGCATTTT. Protein product: CASSGRADNQPQHF.

The chain has TRBV5-4 and TRBJ2-2; 7 nucleotides match TRBD2. CDR1 SGHNT and CDR2 YYREEE come from the germline V gene (reference sequence). The junction had 3 bases not matched to a gene; V was cut back by 1 base and J by 3 bases. The CDR3 contains 15 residues. CDR3 loop: CASSLSGGHTGELFF. The CDR3 coding sequence is TGTGCCAGCAGCTTGTCGGGGGGACACACCGGGGAGCTGTTTTTT.

The CDR3 spells CAWLGATYNEQFF. DNA for the CDR3: TGTGCCTGGCTGGGGGCTACCTACAATGAGCAGTTCTTC. The V call is TRBV30, the J call TRBJ2-1; a weak D match, TRBD1 (6 bases). Germline-derived CDR1 and CDR2 are GTSNPN and SVGIG (reference sequence). The CDR3 covers 13 residues. The V gene lost 5 bases and the J gene lost 2 bases, with 10 bases spanning the gap.

This sequence joins TRBV5-4 and TRBJ1-1; TRBD1 matches at 8 bases. Germline lookup yields CDR1 SGHNT and CDR2 YYREEE (reference sequence). There are 16 residues in the CDR3. Unmatched junction bases numbered 6, after V lost 1 base and J lost 1 base. The CDR3 DNA reads TGTGCCAGCAGCTTGCCCCGGGGACAGGCGAACACTGAAGCTTTCTTT. This gives the protein CASSLPRGQANTEAFF.

The rearrangement uses TRBV25-1 and TRBJ2-1; a possible D gene is TRBD1 (6 bases). The CDR3 sequence is 15 residues long. V shed 7 bases and J shed 5 bases, with 18 bases lying between them. Germline CDR1 MGHDK, CDR2 SYGVNS. The CDR3 here is CASTPQGGFHNEQFF. In DNA form, the CDR3 reads TGTGCCAGCACACCACAGGGTGGGTTCCACAATGAGCAGTTCTTC.

The CDR3 coding sequence is TGTGCCAGCAGCTTAGACCGCAATGAGCAGTTCTTC. It translates to CASSLDRNEQFF. The rearrangement links TRBV7-6 to TRBJ2-1; D is unresolved. Germline V gene data show CDR1 as SGHVS and CDR2 as FNYEAQ. V shed 1 base and J shed 6 bases, with 4 bases lying between them. This CDR3 contains 12 residues.

The chain couples TRBV9 to TRBJ2-1; 10 bases agree with TRBD1. CDR1 and CDR2 (germline): SGDLS, YYNGEE. The CDR3 length is 15 residues. The J segment lost 5 bases and the V segment lost 1 base, leaving 3 bases of the junction unmatched. The CDR3 reads CASSVWDRGHNEQFF. DNA of the CDR3: TGTGCCAGCAGCGTATGGGACAGGGGTCACAATGAGCAGTTCTTC. The entire variable domain, with the rest obtained from reference TRBV9 and TRBJ2-1, is as follows: DSGVTQTPKHLITATGQRVTLRCSPRSGDLSVYWYQQSLDQGLQFLIQYYNGEERAKGNILERFSAQQFPDLHSELNLSSLELGDSALYFCASSVWDRGHNEQFFGPGTRLTVL.

The rearrangement uses TRBV15 and TRBJ2-1; D may correspond to TRBD1 or TRBD2 (6 bases each). The CDR3 totals 13 residues. The germline V and J ends were trimmed by 8 bases and 10 bases, with 18 bases remaining between them. Germline V gene lookup returns CDR1 LNHNV and CDR2 YYDKDF (reference sequence). CDR3 bases: TGTGCCACCTCCCAAAGGGGGGTACGGGAGCAGTTCTTC. Its translation is CATSQRGVREQFF.

Regarding this clone: This CDR3 is also generated by other DNA sequences in the sample. This rearrangement joins TRBV28 to TRBJ1-5; D is uncertain. CDR1 is MDHEN, CDR2 SYDVKM, per germline. The CDR3 contains 10 residues. V was clipped by 3 bases and J by 6 bases, with 0 bases between them. The CDR3 region is CASSFQPQHF. CDR3 DNA sequence: TGTGCCAGCAGTTTTCAGCCCCAGCATTTT.

The rearrangement joins TRBV30 to TRBJ1-4; unclear D gene. This CDR3 comprises 14 residues. The germline V gene has CDR1 GTSNPN and CDR2 SVGIG (reference sequence). The V end lost 7 bases, the J end lost 1 base, and 13 bases lay between the germline ends. CDR3 amino acids: CALGLKGTNEKLFF. The DNA of the CDR3 is TGTGCCTTAGGACTAAAAGGAACTAATGAAAAACTGTTTTTT.

This rearrangement joins TRBV6-5 to TRBJ2-1; D is unresolved. V lost 0 bases and J 0 bases, leaving 9 bases between the germline ends. This CDR3 contains 16 residues. CDR1 MNHEY and CDR2 SVGAGI come from the germline V gene. CDR3 protein: CASSYSVSYSYNEQFF. CDR3 coding DNA: TGTGCCAGCAGTTACTCAGTCAGCTACTCCTACAATGAGCAGTTCTTC.

J is TRBJ2-2 and V is TRBV5-1; D is possibly TRBD2 (5 bases). CDR3 length: 14 residues. Germline lookup yields CDR1 SGHRS and CDR2 YFSETQ. The germline V and J ends were trimmed by 3 bases and 6 bases, with 12 bases remaining between them. CDR3 sequence (DNA): TGCGCCAGCAGCTGGGAGTTTGGGGCCGGGGAGCTGTTTTTT. Translating gives CASSWEFGAGELFF.

V and J are TRBV5-4 and TRBJ1-2; D unresolved. Germline V gene sequence: CDR1 SGHNT, CDR2 YYREEE (reference sequence). CDR3 length equals 16 residues. Between the trimmed V and J ends, which lost 4 bases and 0 bases, there was a span of 16 bases. The CDR3 protein is CASSPGGSQANYGYTF. CDR3 in DNA: TGTGCCAGCAGCCCAGGCGGGTCCCAAGCTAACTATGGCTACACCTTC. Based on the CDR3 plus reference TRBV5-4 and TRBJ1-2, the full variable domain is ETGVTQSPTHLIKTRGQQVTLRCSSQSGHNTVSWYQQALGQGPQFIFQYYREEENGRGNFPPRFSGLQFPNYSSELNVNALELDDSALYLCASSPGGSQANYGYTFGSGTRLTVV.

The chain joins TRBV28 to TRBJ2-5, with 10 bases matching TRBD2. This CDR3 contains 16 residues. CDR1 is MDHEN and CDR2 is SYDVKM in the germline V gene. V shed 5 bases, J shed 0 bases, and the junction held 6 bases outside the gene matches. The CDR3 loop reads CASSLSSGGYQETQYF. The CDR3 DNA reads TGTGCCAGCAGTCTCTCTAGCGGGGGCTACCAAGAGACCCAGTACTTC. Supplemented by reference TRBV28 and TRBJ2-5, the full variable domain reads DVKVTQSSRYLVKRTGEKVFLECVQDMDHENMFWYRQDPGLGLRLIYFSYDVKMKEKGDIPEGYSVSREKKERFSLILESASTNQTSMYLCASSLSSGGYQETQYFGPGTRLLVL.

This sequence joins TRBV7-8 and TRBJ2-5; the D gene is possibly TRBD2 (7 bases). This CDR3 region has 14 residues. Trimming pared 5 bases from V and 2 bases from J, leaving 12 bases between. Germline values: CDR1 SGHVS, CDR2 FQNEAQ. This CDR3 reads CASSREGGQETQYF. DNA of the CDR3: TGTGCCAGCAGCCGCGAGGGGGGGCAAGAGACCCAGTACTTC.

V usage is TRBV27 and J usage is TRBJ2-3; D is perhaps TRBD1 (5 bases). CDR3 size: 13 residues. Per germline, CDR1 MNHEY and CDR2 SMNVEV (reference sequence). The ends were cut back, 5 bases at V and 3 bases at J, with 9 bases in the middle. The CDR3 region has the DNA TGTGCCAGCAGTCCGCGACAGACAGATACGCAGTATTTT. Residues: CASSPRQTDTQYF.

V gene TRBV4-1 combines with J gene TRBJ1-5, with 8 bases matching TRBD1. Germline V gives CDR1 MGHRA, CDR2 YSYEKL. This CDR3 is built from 15 residues. V lost 5 bases to trimming and J lost 1 base; unmatched junction nucleotides: 4. CDR3 region: CASSGGTGSNQPQHF. In DNA, the CDR3 is TGCGCCAGCAGCGGAGGGACAGGCAGCAATCAGCCCCAGCATTTT.

V usage is TRBV7-2 and J usage is TRBJ2-3, with D maybe TRBD2 (6 bases). CDR3 length: 15 amino acids. CDR1 SGHTA and CDR2 FQGNSA come from the germline V gene. V was clipped by 2 bases and J by 3 bases, with 12 bases between them. The CDR3 DNA reads as TGTGCCAGCAGCTTAAGGGCGGGGAGGACAGATACGCAGTATTTT. This translates into CASSLRAGRTDTQYF.